This TCR beta chain was found in a study of blood T cell repertoires in COVID-19. Trimming took off 3 bases at V and 0 bases at J, with 9 bases between the two ends. The germline CDR1 and CDR2 sequences are SGHAT and FQNNGV. The CDR3 totals 14 residues. The protocol was immunoSEQ multiplex PCR, while the TCRdb copy is restricted to in-frame clones and leaves out a portion. Here the sample spans 120,000 or so clones, about nine tenths being singletons. The rearrangement uses TRBV11-2 and TRBJ2-7; no firm D call. The sequencing sample was made of peripheral blood. The sequence was obtained from a human donor in a cohort sampled during active COVID-19. CDR3 DNA: TGTGCCAGCAGCTTGGGTTTAGCCTCCTACGAGCAGTACTTC. As protein: CASSLGLASYEQYF.